This TCR beta chain was observed in a study of blood T cell repertoires in COVID-19. Profiled with immunoSEQ multiplex PCR; TCRdb holds only in-frame clones, not every one. The data contain approximately 160,000 clones, 80% to 90% of them singletons. In germline, CDR1 is GTSNPN, CDR2 SVGIG (reference sequence). There are 15 residues in the CDR3. The V and J ends lost 2 bases and 7 bases respectively, with 15 bases between them. The clonotype comes from a man aged 45-65 years who had recovered from COVID-19. The V gene is TRBV30, the J gene TRBJ1-6; no clear D. Source material: PBMCs or T cells enriched from blood (not recorded which). The CDR3 DNA sequence: TGTGCCTGGAGTAGGAGAGGCCAGTGGAATTCACCCCTCCACTTT. Translation gives CAWSRRGQWNSPLHF.